The sequence of this T cell receptor beta chain was determined in a study of beta chain features in type 1 diabetes. Across the study: Healthy donors, compared against patients, showed similar age, gender and cell yields.

Since all of the isolated RNA was reverse transcribed, expressed TCRB transcripts were what got sequenced. Clones were sequenced by immunoSEQ multiplex PCR, and TCRdb holds only the in-frame ones, with some missing. Here the sample spans roughly 300,000 clones, 6.5% to 10% being singletons. Trimming stripped 5 bases from V and 3 bases from J, with 13 bases between. The CDR3 contains 14 residues. CDR1 and CDR2 (germline): MDHEN, SYDVKM. The genes are TRBV28 and TRBJ1-2, with a possible D match to TRBD1 (5 bases). This TCR was sampled from a woman between 18 and 29 years old in good health. Sequencing used central memory CD4+ T cells from blood. The CDR3 loop reads CASSIRVVDYGYTF. In nucleotides, the CDR3 is TGTGCCAGCAGTATCAGGGTTGTCGACTATGGCTACACCTTC.